Presented here are 14 T cell receptor beta chains from one specimen sequenced in a study of long-term antiretroviral therapy in people with HIV. Sequencing relied on immunoSEQ assay v3.0, run at survey level. Produced via immunoSEQ multiplex PCR; TCRdb's table is partial and in-frame only. Among tens of thousands of clones listed, roughly nine tenths were seen once. Sequenced here: unsorted PBMCs, sampled 2 years after starting antiretroviral therapy. The receptors were gathered from a man aged 45-60 years with HIV.

The genes are TRBV19 and TRBJ2-1; 9 bases align to TRBD1. The CDR3 extends over 15 amino acids. Trimming cost V 4 bases and J 4 bases; bases outside gene matches: 5. Germline loops: CDR1 LNHDA, CDR2 SQIVND (reference sequence). The CDR3 coding sequence is TGTGCCAGTAGTAAAGGGACAGGGCATTACAATGAGCAGTTCTTC. Its protein product is CASSKGTGHYNEQFF.

This chain uses TRBV7-6 with TRBJ1-4; 9 positions agree with TRBD1. With V trimmed by 4 bases and J by 4 bases, 1 base remained unmatched. This CDR3 is 14 amino acids long. Germline loops: CDR1 SGHVS, CDR2 FNYEAQ. CDR3 residues: CASSSGQGNEKLFF. CDR3 DNA sequence: TGTGCCAGCAGCTCGGGACAGGGTAATGAAAAACTGTTTTTT.

This clone was seen only once. The rearrangement uses TRBV7-2 and TRBJ1-3; TRBD1 aligns across 7 bases. The CDR3 contains 16 residues. V was pared by 5 bases and J by 2 bases, with 9 bases of the junction left unmatched. Germline V gives CDR1 SGHTA, CDR2 FQGNSA. In nucleotides, the CDR3 is TGTGCCAGCAGCCGAACAGGGGTTAACACTGGAAACACCATATATTTT. Its protein product is CASSRTGVNTGNTIYF. The full variable domain, in which reference TRBV7-2 and TRBJ1-3 provide the parts outside the CDR3, is GAGVSQSPSNKVTEKGKDVELRCDPISGHTALYWYRQSLGQGLEFLIYFQGNSAPDKSGLPSDRFSAERTGGSVSTLTIQRTQQEDSAVYLCASSRTGVNTGNTIYFGEGSWLTVV.

The chain joins TRBV6-1 to TRBJ2-7; perhaps D is TRBD1 or TRBD2 (5 bases each). V lost 1 base and J 4 bases, leaving 14 bases between the germline ends. Germline V CDR1 and CDR2: MNHNS, SASEGT. The length of the CDR3 is 15 residues. CDR3 nucleotides: TGTGCCAGCAGTGAAGGGGACGCGCTACGTTACGAGCAGTACTTC. Its translation: CASSEGDALRYEQYF.

The rearrangement uses TRBV5-5 and TRBJ1-1; 7 nucleotides line up with TRBD1. Per the germline V gene, CDR1 is SGHKS and CDR2 is YYEKEE (reference sequence). The CDR3 totals 14 residues. The junction had 6 bases not matched to a gene; V was cut back by 2 bases and J by 5 bases. CDR3 region: CASSFTGVGTEAFF. In DNA form, the CDR3 reads TGTGCCAGCAGCTTTACAGGGGTAGGAACTGAAGCTTTCTTT.

The chain carries TRBV30 and TRBJ2-3; 9 bases match TRBD1. Germline-derived CDR1 and CDR2 are GTSNPN and SVGIG (reference sequence). J was trimmed by 5 bases and V by 0 bases; bases with no gene match: 24. The CDR3 runs to 21 residues. The CDR3 DNA is TGTGCCTGGAGTGTACAGTTCGGACTCGGTGATTGGGACAGGGCAGGAGATACGCAGTATTTT. It yields the protein CAWSVQFGLGDWDRAGDTQYF.

The gene calls are TRBV6-6 and TRBJ1-1, with D unclear. With 4 bases removed from V and 6 bases from J, the gap between germline ends came to 12 bases. This CDR3 contains 13 residues. The V gene's germline CDR1 is MNHNY and CDR2 SVGAGI (reference sequence). The chain's CDR3 is CASSLRKTSEAFF. DNA of the CDR3: TGTGCCAGCAGTTTGCGGAAAACCTCTGAAGCTTTCTTT.

On this clone itself: An end of the junction does not agree with germline; a read error may underlie this. The chain recombines TRBV5-8 with TRBJ1-4; D remains ambiguous. This CDR3 has 8 residues. Germline V gives CDR1 SGHTS, CDR2 YDEGEE. CDR3: CASSLDSF. The CDR3, as DNA: TGTGCCAGCAGCTTGGACTCTTTT.

The V and J genes are TRBV6-6 and TRBJ2-5; tentative D call: TRBD1 (6 bases). V was pared by 5 bases and J by 5 bases, with 15 bases between. This CDR3 contains 14 residues. CDR1 MNHNY and CDR2 SVGAGI come from the germline V gene (reference sequence). CDR3 sequence: CASSEVVQGETQYF. CDR3 sequence (DNA): TGTGCCAGCAGTGAGGTAGTCCAGGGGGAGACCCAGTACTTC.

Here the CDR3 reads CASSGSGGVYEQYF. The CDR3 region has the DNA TGTGCCAGTAGTGGGAGCGGAGGGGTTTACGAGCAGTACTTC. This chain links TRBV19 with TRBJ2-7; D might be TRBD2 (6 bases). V was pared by 5 bases and J by 4 bases, with 15 bases between. The CDR3 contains 14 residues. Germline V gene data show CDR1 as LNHDA and CDR2 as SQIVND (reference sequence).

This sequence joins TRBV12-5 and TRBJ2-3, with 8 bases identical to TRBD1. The CDR3 has 16 residues. J gave up 4 bases and V 4 bases, and 10 bases lay outside the gene matches. Germline V lookup: CDR1 LGHNT, CDR2 FRNRAP. The CDR3 bases are TGTGCTAGTGGTTGGGGCCGGACAGGGTATGCAGATACGCAGTATTTT. This gives the protein CASGWGRTGYADTQYF.

The V and J genes are TRBV29-1 and TRBJ2-3, with D maybe TRBD2 (7 bases). The CDR3 is 14 amino acids. Germline V CDR1 and CDR2: SQVTM, ANQGSEA. V shed 5 bases and J shed 3 bases, with 15 bases lying between them. The CDR3 protein is CSVRGGGRTDTQYF. The CDR3 region has the DNA TGCAGCGTTCGAGGGGGGGGGAGGACAGATACGCAGTATTTT.

The rearrangement links TRBV19 to TRBJ1-1; TRBD1 aligns across 8 bases. CDR1 and CDR2 from the germline V gene are LNHDA and SQIVND (reference sequence). V shed 7 bases, J shed 2 bases, and the junction held 6 bases outside the gene matches. This CDR3 contains 14 residues. CDR3 DNA: TGTGCCAGTACCGCGGACAGGGATAACACTGAAGCTTTCTTT. Its translation is CASTADRDNTEAFF. The complete variable domain, with remaining parts taken from reference TRBV19 and TRBJ1-1, reads DGGITQSPKYLFRKEGQNVTLSCEQNLNHDAMYWYRQDPGQGLRLIYYSQIVNDFQKGDIAEGYSVSREKKESFPLTVTSAQKNPTAFYLCASTADRDNTEAFFGQGTRLTVV.

The genes are TRBV2 and TRBJ2-7; 8 bases line up with TRBD2. In germline, CDR1 is SNHLY, CDR2 FYNNEI. The CDR3 is 14 residues long. J gave up 6 bases and V 8 bases, and 12 bases lay outside the gene matches. CDR3 nucleotides: TGTGCCAGCCTGCGGGGGGCGGAATCGGGCGAGCAGTACTTC. Encoded protein: CASLRGAESGEQYF.